The clone carrying this T cell receptor (beta chain) has more than one count but fewer than ten. The data stem from a study of early T cells in non-severe SARS-CoV-2 infection. The germline V gene encodes CDR1 DFQATT and CDR2 SNEGSKA (reference sequence). This CDR3 comprises 17 residues. The V and J ends lost 3 bases and 3 bases respectively, with 21 bases between them. Each single cDNA molecule received a unique molecular identifier. MiXCR, applied by TCRdb to the 5' RACE reads, yields one record per CDR3 protein. The repertoire holds roughly 16,000 distinct CDR3 sequences, roughly 5.1% seen once, with over 6.5% in the top ten.

The chain links TRBV20-1 to TRBJ1-3; maybe TRBD1 (6 bases). The TCR was taken from an adult who was a healthcare worker with PCR-confirmed SARS-CoV-2 infection or an uninfected control (not recorded which). Sequencing used whole blood. CDR3 protein: CSASNPRGGAYGNTIYF. The CDR3 nucleotides read TGCAGTGCTAGCAACCCCCGGGGGGGCGCCTATGGAAACACCATATATTTT.